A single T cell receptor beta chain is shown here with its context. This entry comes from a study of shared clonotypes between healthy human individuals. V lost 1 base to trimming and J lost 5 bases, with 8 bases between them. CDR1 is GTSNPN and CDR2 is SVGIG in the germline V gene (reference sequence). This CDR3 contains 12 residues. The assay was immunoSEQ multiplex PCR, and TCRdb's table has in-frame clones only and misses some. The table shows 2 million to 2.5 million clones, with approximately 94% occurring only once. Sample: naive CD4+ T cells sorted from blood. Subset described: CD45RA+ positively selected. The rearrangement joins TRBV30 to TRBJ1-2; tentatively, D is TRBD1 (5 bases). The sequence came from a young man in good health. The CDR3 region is CAWSAWGYGYTF. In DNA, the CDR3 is TGTGCCTGGAGTGCTTGGGGGTATGGCTACACCTTC.